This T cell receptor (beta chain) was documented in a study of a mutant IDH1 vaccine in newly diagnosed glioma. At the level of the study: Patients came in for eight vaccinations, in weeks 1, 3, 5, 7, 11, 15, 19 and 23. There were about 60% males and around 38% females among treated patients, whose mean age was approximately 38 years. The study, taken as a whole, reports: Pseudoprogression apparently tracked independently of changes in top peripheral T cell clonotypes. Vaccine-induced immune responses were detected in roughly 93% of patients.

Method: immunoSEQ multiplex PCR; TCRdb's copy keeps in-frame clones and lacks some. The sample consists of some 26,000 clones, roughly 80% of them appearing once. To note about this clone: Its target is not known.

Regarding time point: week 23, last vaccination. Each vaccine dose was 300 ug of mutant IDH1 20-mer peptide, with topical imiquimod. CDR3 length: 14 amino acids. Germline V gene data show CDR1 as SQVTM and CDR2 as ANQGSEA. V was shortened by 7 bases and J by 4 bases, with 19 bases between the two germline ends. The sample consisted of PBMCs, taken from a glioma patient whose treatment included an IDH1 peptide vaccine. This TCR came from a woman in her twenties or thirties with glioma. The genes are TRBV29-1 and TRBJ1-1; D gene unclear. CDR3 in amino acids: CSAYFAGGSTEAFF. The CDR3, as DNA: TGCAGCGCATATTTCGCGGGCGGGAGCACTGAAGCTTTCTTT.